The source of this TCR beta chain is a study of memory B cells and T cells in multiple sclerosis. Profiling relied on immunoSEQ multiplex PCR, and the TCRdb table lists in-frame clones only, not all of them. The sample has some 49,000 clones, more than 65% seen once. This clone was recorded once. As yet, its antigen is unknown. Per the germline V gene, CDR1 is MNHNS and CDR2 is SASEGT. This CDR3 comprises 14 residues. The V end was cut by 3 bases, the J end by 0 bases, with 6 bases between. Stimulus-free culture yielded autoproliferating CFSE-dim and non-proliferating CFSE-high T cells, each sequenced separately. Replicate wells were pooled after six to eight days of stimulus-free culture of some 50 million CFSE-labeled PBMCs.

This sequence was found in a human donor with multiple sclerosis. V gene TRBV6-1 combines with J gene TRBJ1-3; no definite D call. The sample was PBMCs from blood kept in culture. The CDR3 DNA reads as TGTGCCAGCAGTGACCCTCCCTCTGGAAACACCATATATTTT. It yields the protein CASSDPPSGNTIYF.